The next 15 T cell receptor beta chains were all read from a single sample in a study of vaccination effects on CD4 cells after COVID-19 (dated by TCRdb to the early 2020s). Library preparation used the immunoSEQ multiplex PCR assay. Not all clones reach the TCRdb copy of this immuneACCESS table, which keeps in-frame sequences only. Checked studies attribute under half of the gap to unresolved V genes and leave the rest unexplained. For this sample the table gives tens of thousands of clones, of which about three quarters were detected only once. Around 1.2% of the sample is in the top ten clones. To identify antigen-specific CD4+ T cell clonotypes by their expansion, the ViraFEST assay first stimulated PBMC with viral peptide pools and then applied TCR sequencing. After more than 9 days of culture, CD4+ T cells were isolated with the EasySep CD4+ T cell isolation kit. Each participant received two doses of an mRNA SARS-CoV-2 vaccine, either BNT162b2 or mRNA-1273.

The antigens for these receptors are not known. This specimen was CD4+ T cells from PBMCs cultured with HCoV-229E spike peptides, taken after COVID-19 vaccination. The cell subset or site label here, explained by the study, means: HCoV-229E spike overlapping peptide pool stimulation. These receptors all stem from a human donor who received a COVID-19 vaccine.

This clone appeared a single time. This chain joins TRBV7-8 and TRBJ1-6; unclear D gene. Deletions cut 2 bases from V and 7 bases from J, with 9 bases between. Germline V CDR1 and CDR2: SGHVS, FQNEAQ. This CDR3 region has 14 residues. The CDR3 DNA reads as TGTGCCAGCAGCTTACGGGCGGGGAATTCACCCCTCCACTTT. Translated, it gives CASSLRAGNSPLHF.

The V and J genes are TRBV6-1 and TRBJ1-2; D may be TRBD1 (5 bases). There are 15 residues in the CDR3. Germline loops: CDR1 MNHNS, CDR2 SASEGT. V was shortened by 0 bases and J by 4 bases, with 12 bases between the two germline ends. The CDR3 spells CASSEAPGPTYGYTF. In nucleotides, the CDR3 is TGTGCCAGCAGTGAAGCCCCGGGACCGACCTATGGCTACACCTTC.

The chain joins TRBV6-5 to TRBJ1-3, with 10 bases matching TRBD1. The CDR3 consists of 15 residues. Germline V lookup: CDR1 MNHEY, CDR2 SVGAGI. The V gene end was trimmed by 7 bases and the J gene end by 4 bases; junction bases not matched to a gene: 7. CDR3 residues: CASKRDRGAGNTIYF. The DNA for the CDR3 is TGTGCCAGCAAGAGGGACAGGGGAGCCGGAAACACCATATATTTT.

The gene calls are TRBV24-1 and TRBJ1-2, with unresolved D. This CDR3 spans 13 amino acids. Germline V gene lookup returns CDR1 KGHDR and CDR2 SFDVKD. The germline V and J ends were trimmed by 2 bases and 2 bases, with 5 bases remaining between them. The CDR3 DNA reads as TGTGCCACCAGTGATTCCATCAACTATGGCTACACCTTC. Translation: CATSDSINYGYTF.

J is TRBJ1-2 and V is TRBV10-3; D unclear. Germline CDR1 and CDR2: ENHRY and SYGVKD. This CDR3 is 14 amino acids long. Trimming pared 3 bases from V and 4 bases from J, leaving 12 bases between. Written as DNA, the CDR3 is TGTGCCATCAGTGATAGGCAGCGGGGCTATGGCTACACCTTC. This gives the protein CAISDRQRGYGYTF.

This clone was seen a few times. The chain joins TRBV19 to TRBJ1-5; the match to TRBD1 covers 9 bases. V gave up 6 bases and J gave up 2 bases; unmatched junction bases: 2. The CDR3 is 14 amino acids. Looked up from germline, CDR1 is LNHDA and CDR2 is SQIVND (reference sequence). The CDR3 region is CASRRTGGNQPQHF. The CDR3 nucleotides are TGTGCCAGTAGGAGGACAGGGGGCAATCAGCCCCAGCATTTT.

Written as DNA, the CDR3 is TGTGCCAGCCGGGGACAGGGCTATGGCTACACCTTC. Encoded protein: CASRGQGYGYTF. V gene TRBV6-5 combines with J gene TRBJ1-2; TRBD1 agrees at 9 bases. Trimming took 8 bases from V and 4 from J; bases not matched to a gene: 2. Germline V lookup: CDR1 MNHEY, CDR2 SVGAGI. The CDR3 runs to 12 residues.

The chain links TRBV28 to TRBJ1-5, with 7 nucleotides matching TRBD1. This CDR3 is built from 16 residues. Germline trimming cut 5 bases from V and 7 bases from J; bases unmatched to any gene: 14. Germline V gene data show CDR1 as MDHEN and CDR2 as SYDVKM. The CDR3 reads CASSMTQGIGGQPQHF. In DNA form, the CDR3 reads TGTGCCAGCAGTATGACTCAGGGTATAGGGGGCCAGCCCCAGCATTTT.

This chain joins TRBV3-1 (or the pseudogene TRBV3-2) and TRBJ2-3, with 9 bases identical to TRBD2. This CDR3 is 17 amino acids long. Germline V gene lookup returns CDR1 LGHDT and CDR2 YNNKEL (reference sequence). Trimming at V came to 2 bases and at J to 5 bases, leaving 11 bases not matched to a gene. The DNA for the CDR3 is TGTGCCAGCAGCCAACTGCGGGGGGGAAATGTTGGAGATACGCAGTATTTT. It encodes CASSQLRGGNVGDTQYF.

The chain links TRBV2 to TRBJ1-1; D not certain. Germline assignment: CDR1 SNHLY and CDR2 FYNNEI. The V and J ends lost 4 bases and 6 bases respectively, with 6 bases between them. This CDR3 contains 11 residues. For the CDR3, the DNA is TGTGCCAGCAGTGGGGTCTCTGAAGCTTTCTTT. It specifies CASSGVSEAFF.

The V and J genes are TRBV19 and TRBJ2-6, with D maybe TRBD1 (5 bases). CDR1 and CDR2 from the germline V gene are LNHDA and SQIVND (reference sequence). This CDR3 comprises 13 residues. The germline V and J ends were trimmed by 3 bases and 9 bases, with 9 bases remaining between them. This CDR3 reads CASSIQGDNVLTF. The CDR3 DNA reads TGTGCCAGTAGTATCCAGGGTGACAACGTCCTGACTTTC.

CDR3 region: CATSDPPGLAPNTGELFF. CDR3 nucleotides: TGTGCCACCAGTGACCCCCCGGGACTAGCGCCGAACACCGGGGAGCTGTTTTTT. The V and J genes are TRBV24-1 and TRBJ2-2; 10 positions match TRBD2. V shed 4 bases and J 0 bases; nucleotides not matched to a gene: 7. The CDR3 length is 18 residues. Germline values: CDR1 KGHDR, CDR2 SFDVKD.

Here the CDR3 reads CASSETPGQAGDTQYF. CDR3 nucleotide sequence: TGCGCCAGCAGTGAGACCCCGGGACAGGCGGGAGATACGCAGTATTTT. This rearrangement joins TRBV10-1 to TRBJ2-3; the match to TRBD1 covers 8 bases. Germline assignment: CDR1 WNHNN and CDR2 SYGVQD (reference sequence). J was trimmed by 5 bases and V by 2 bases; bases with no gene match: 9. The CDR3 has 16 amino acids.

The V gene is TRBV21-1, the J gene TRBJ2-5; TRBD2, as called in the table, went unchecked against the DNA. TRBV21-1 is annotated as a pseudogene. The CDR3 runs to 21 residues. DNA of the CDR3: TGTGCCAGCAGCAAAGGTCTCAGAACTAGCGGGGGGTCCCAGTTCAAAGAGACCCAGTACTTC. It specifies CASSKGLRTSGGSQFKETQYF.

V is TRBV28 and J is TRBJ1-2; tentatively, D is TRBD1 (6 bases). Germline values: CDR1 MDHEN, CDR2 SYDVKM. Trimming pared 4 bases from V and 7 bases from J, leaving 16 bases between. The CDR3 is 14 residues long. This chain's CDR3 is CASSSNREGGGYTF. The DNA for the CDR3 is TGTGCCAGCAGTTCTAACAGGGAAGGGGGTGGCTACACCTTC.